This passage covers 4 T cell receptor beta chains from one sample sequenced in a study of yellow fever vaccine responses in identical twins (dated by TCRdb to about 2018). Library preparation was by RT-PCR. The data were produced on an Illumina HiSeq 2500. TCRdb passed the public sequencing reads through fastp at Q25 and MiXCR, retaining productive beta sequences. Each CDR3 protein appears once, grouped with its most common genes and DNA. In this sample the table shows 2,500 to 3,000 distinct CDR3 sequences, about nine tenths of which occur a single time. Around 1.7% of the sample is held by the ten biggest clonotypes. Specimen: T cells from blood (PBMCs), unsorted or a sorted subset (not recorded which), collected before or after yellow fever vaccination (not recorded which). The source is a female donor who received the yellow fever vaccine.

The chain carries TRBV23-1 and TRBJ1-2; 11 bases agree with TRBD1. TRBV23-1 is an open reading frame, and its role is uncertain. The CDR3 extends over 12 amino acids. Unmatched junction bases numbered 2, after V lost 6 bases and J lost 8 bases. Written as DNA, the CDR3 is TGCGCCAGCAGGCGGACAGGGGGCGGCTACACCTTC. This sequence encodes CASRRTGGGYTF.

The chain uses TRBV20-1 and TRBJ1-5; maybe TRBD1 (5 bases). Deletions cut 2 bases from V and 3 bases from J, with 8 bases between. The CDR3 is 13 amino acids. CDR1 DFQATT and CDR2 SNEGSKA come from the germline V gene (reference sequence). The CDR3 here is CSARRGDNQPQHF. CDR3 DNA sequence: TGCAGTGCTAGAAGGGGTGACAATCAGCCCCAGCATTTT.

This sequence joins TRBV6-1 and TRBJ2-7; 8 bases align to TRBD1. CDR1 is MNHNS and CDR2 is SASEGT in the germline V gene. The CDR3 contains 14 residues. J gave up 4 bases and V 7 bases, and 9 bases lay outside the gene matches. Written as DNA, the CDR3 is TGTGCCAGCACCCAACCGGACAGGGTATACGAGCAGTACTTC. Translation: CASTQPDRVYEQYF.

This rearrangement joins TRBV10-3 to TRBJ1-1; D call uncertain. Trimming removed 3 bases at V and 5 bases at J, with 10 bases between. CDR3 length: 13 residues. Germline V gene lookup returns CDR1 ENHRY and CDR2 SYGVKD. The CDR3 loop is CAISDAIRTEAFF. CDR3 bases: TGTGCCATCAGTGACGCTATACGGACTGAAGCTTTCTTT.